This T cell receptor (beta chain) derives from a study of human T cells and chemical hapten exposure (dated by TCRdb to about 2021). General notes on the study: For sensitization, 2% DPC in acetone was applied to a roughly 2 cm by roughly 2 cm area of upper inner arm skin. Patients additionally received weekly therapeutic DPC doses to the scalp throughout the roughly 25-week study period. Patch tests used Finn chambers with 0.01% DPC on the upper back, scored after 6 days by International Contact Dermatitis Research Group standards. Most of the patients in the cohort were female, and the cohort covered alopecia areata with under or over 50% scalp involvement, alopecia totalis and alopecia universalis. Libraries were combined into a pool for sequencing, and differences in TCR yield between samples came mainly from small differences in library volumes within the pool. This study followed changes in the peripheral blood TCR repertoire in vivo during primary and secondary sensitization of alopecia patients to the hapten diphenylcyclopropenone (DPC). Blood was sampled from patients pre-sensitization (week 0) and at 2, 6 and about 24 weeks after DPC sensitization. Approximately 30 alopecia patients provided blood for TCR sequencing at one to four time points (pre-sensitization, 2, 6 and 24 weeks).

Library construction relied on RACE. Sequencing used a NextSeq 500. Library preparation attached unique molecular identifiers to individual cDNA molecules for quantitative, reproducible TCR counting. From each blood RNA sample, both TCR alpha and TCR beta chains were sequenced. In the paper's pipeline: Samples had a median of roughly 98,000 TCRs, with a range from roughly 23,224 to 700,000. V, J and CDR3 annotation of the TCR reads was performed with the Decombinator software suite. To make PS versus PT1 abundance plots, every sample was subsampled to the same number of TCRs (28,000). TCRs were defined as expanded if absent before sensitization and observed at least eight times at the 2-week time point. The raw public data were reprocessed by TCRdb itself: fastp quality trimming at Q25, MiXCR clonotype calling, in-frame beta chains only. Merged by CDR3 protein, the rows form single entries marked with the most common genes and DNA. These V and J calls rely on TCRdb rather than the paper's analysis. Counted in this sample were some 54,000 distinct CDR3 sequences; about a tenth of them appeared once. In total, the top ten clones hold approximately 1.8% of the sample.

Per the publication, the time point label means: patch test 2, 6 weeks after DPC sensitization. This specimen's treatment or condition label, interpreted: therapeutic diphenylcyclopropenone sensitization with weekly scalp DPC. Blood at each patch-test visit was drawn before the patch test was applied. Patients were eligible if aged 18 to 70, diagnosed with alopecia and judged suitable for DPC therapy, and pregnant patients were excluded. Total RNA was extracted from unfractionated whole blood that had been collected in Tempus Blood RNA tubes. This clonotype came up a few times. Its antigen remains unidentified. No qualities accompany the bases; no much larger clone lies one base away. Study-wide findings and limitations: A positive correlation was found between the number of PT1 expanded TCRs and patch test score, with significance reached at thresholds 8, 16 and 32 but not 4. Compared with pre-sensitization or healthy control sets, expanded TCRs formed significantly more large CDR3 similarity clusters, which is consistent with antigen-driven responses. Alopecia, a presumed autoimmune disease, was present in all patients, so the immune response of the patients might differ from that of healthy individuals. No change with DPC sensitization was found in the number of TCRs above 1 in 1000 frequency, and no evidence of global repertoire structure alterations was found. After repeated subsampling, the strength of the expansion versus patch-test correlation and the threshold at which it became significant changed.

The germline V gene sets CDR1 to SNHLY and CDR2 to FYNNEI. A distance of 21 bases separates the germline ends of V and J, which lose 8 bases and 4 bases respectively. The CDR3 starts with the cysteine, ends with the phenylalanine, and has 16 residues. Only the CDR3 portion is preserved as DNA: 48 bases, with reading frame beginning at the first base. The sequence came from a woman in her fifties or sixties with alopecia areata. Some clones in this sample may be carry-over from other donors' samples. This sequence uses TRBV2 and TRBJ2-1; the D gene is possibly TRBD2, with 6 bases matching. The sample was whole blood, taken in connection with sensitization to the hapten diphenylcyclopropenone (DPC). Read as DNA, the sequence is TGTGCCAGCGGGGGAGGCATGGAGACTGCTTACAATGAGCAGTTCTTC. Its protein product is CASGGGMETAYNEQFF. This CDR3, with the reference TRBV2 and TRBJ2-1 proteins standing in past its ends, gives the full variable domain EPEVTQTPSHQVTQMGQEVILRCVPISNHLYFYWYRQILGQKVEFLVSFYNNEISEKSEIFDDQFSVERPDGSNFTLKIRSTKLEDSAMYFCASGGGMETAYNEQFFGPGTRLTVL.